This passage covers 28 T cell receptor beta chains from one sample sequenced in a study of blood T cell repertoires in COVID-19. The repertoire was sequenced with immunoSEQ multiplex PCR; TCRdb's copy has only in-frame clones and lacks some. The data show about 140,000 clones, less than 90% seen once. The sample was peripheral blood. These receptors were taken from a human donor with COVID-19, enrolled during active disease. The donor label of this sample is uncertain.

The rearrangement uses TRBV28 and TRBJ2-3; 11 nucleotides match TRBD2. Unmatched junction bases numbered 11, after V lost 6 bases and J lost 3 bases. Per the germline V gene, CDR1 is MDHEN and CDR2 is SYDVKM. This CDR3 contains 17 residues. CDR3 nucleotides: TGTGCCAGCAGGGAGCTAGCGGGAGGTCGTGGGACAGATACGCAGTATTTT. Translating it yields CASRELAGGRGTDTQYF. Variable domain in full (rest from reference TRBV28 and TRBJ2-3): DVKVTQSSRYLVKRTGEKVFLECVQDMDHENMFWYRQDPGLGLRLIYFSYDVKMKEKGDIPEGYSVSREKKERFSLILESASTNQTSMYLCASRELAGGRGTDTQYFGPGTRLTVL.

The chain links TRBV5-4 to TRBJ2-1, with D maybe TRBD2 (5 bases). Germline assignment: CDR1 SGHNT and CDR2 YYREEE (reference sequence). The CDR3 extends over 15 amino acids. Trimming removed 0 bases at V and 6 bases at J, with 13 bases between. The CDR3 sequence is CASSLGTAGLNEQFF. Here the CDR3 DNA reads TGTGCCAGCAGCTTGGGGACTGCGGGCCTCAATGAGCAGTTCTTC.

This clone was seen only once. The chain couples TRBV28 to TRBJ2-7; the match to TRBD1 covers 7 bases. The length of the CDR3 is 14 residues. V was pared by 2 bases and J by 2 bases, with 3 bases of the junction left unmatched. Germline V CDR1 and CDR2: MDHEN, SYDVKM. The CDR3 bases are TGTGCCAGCAGTTTAACGGGACAGACCTACGAGCAGTACTTC. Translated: CASSLTGQTYEQYF.

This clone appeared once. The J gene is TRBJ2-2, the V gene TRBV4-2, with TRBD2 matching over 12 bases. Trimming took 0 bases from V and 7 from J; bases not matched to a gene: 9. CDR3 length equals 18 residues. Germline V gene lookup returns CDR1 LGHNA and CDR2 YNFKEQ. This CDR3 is CASSQDRSASGRGGELFF. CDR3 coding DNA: TGTGCCAGCAGCCAAGATCGTTCGGCTAGCGGGAGGGGCGGGGAGCTGTTTTTT.

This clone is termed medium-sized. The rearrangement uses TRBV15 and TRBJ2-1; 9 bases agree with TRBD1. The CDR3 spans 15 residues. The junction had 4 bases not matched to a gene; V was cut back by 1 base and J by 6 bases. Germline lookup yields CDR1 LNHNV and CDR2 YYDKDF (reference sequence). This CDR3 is CATSRGRTGANEQFF. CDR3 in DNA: TGTGCCACCAGCAGAGGTAGGACAGGGGCCAATGAGCAGTTCTTC. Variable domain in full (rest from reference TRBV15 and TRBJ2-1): DAMVIQNPRYQVTQFGKPVTLSCSQTLNHNVMYWYQQKSSQAPKLLFHYYDKDFNNEADTPDNFQSRRPNTSFCFLDIRSPGLGDTAMYLCATSRGRTGANEQFFGPGTRLTVL.

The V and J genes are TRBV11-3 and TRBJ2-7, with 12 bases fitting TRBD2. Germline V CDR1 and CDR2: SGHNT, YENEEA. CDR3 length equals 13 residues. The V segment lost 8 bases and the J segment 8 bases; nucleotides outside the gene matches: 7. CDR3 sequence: CASALAGGPKQYF. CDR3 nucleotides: TGTGCCAGCGCGCTAGCGGGAGGGCCCAAGCAGTACTTC.

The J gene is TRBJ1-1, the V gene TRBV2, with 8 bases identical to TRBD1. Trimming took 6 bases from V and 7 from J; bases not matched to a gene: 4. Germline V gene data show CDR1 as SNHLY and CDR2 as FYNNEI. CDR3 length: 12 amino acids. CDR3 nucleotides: TGTGCCAGCAGCGCACAGGGGGTTGAAGCTTTCTTT. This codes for CASSAQGVEAFF.

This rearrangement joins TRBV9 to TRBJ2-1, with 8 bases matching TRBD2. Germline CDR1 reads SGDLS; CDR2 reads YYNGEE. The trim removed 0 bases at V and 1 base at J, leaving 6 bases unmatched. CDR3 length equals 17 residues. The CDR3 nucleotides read TGTGCCAGCAGCGTAGTTGATAGCGGGGAATCCTACAATGAGCAGTTCTTC. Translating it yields CASSVVDSGESYNEQFF.

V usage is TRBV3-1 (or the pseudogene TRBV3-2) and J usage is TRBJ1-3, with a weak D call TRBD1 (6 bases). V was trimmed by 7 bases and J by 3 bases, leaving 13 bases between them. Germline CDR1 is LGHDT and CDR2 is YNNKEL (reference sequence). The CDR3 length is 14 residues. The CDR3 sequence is CASTRGSLGNTIYF. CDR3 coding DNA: TGTGCCAGCACGAGGGGGTCCCTTGGAAACACCATATATTTT.

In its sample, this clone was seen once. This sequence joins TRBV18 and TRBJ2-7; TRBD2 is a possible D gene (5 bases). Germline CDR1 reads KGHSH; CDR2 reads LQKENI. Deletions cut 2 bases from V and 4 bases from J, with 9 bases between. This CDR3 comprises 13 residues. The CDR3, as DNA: TGTGCCAGCTCACCAGGACGGGGTTACGAGCAGTACTTC. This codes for CASSPGRGYEQYF.

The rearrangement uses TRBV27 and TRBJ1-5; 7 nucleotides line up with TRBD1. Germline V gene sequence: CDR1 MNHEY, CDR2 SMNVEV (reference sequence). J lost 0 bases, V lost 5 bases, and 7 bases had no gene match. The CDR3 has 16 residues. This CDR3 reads CASSPRTGVSNQPQHF. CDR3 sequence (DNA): TGTGCCAGCAGTCCGCGGACAGGAGTTAGCAATCAGCCCCAGCATTTT.

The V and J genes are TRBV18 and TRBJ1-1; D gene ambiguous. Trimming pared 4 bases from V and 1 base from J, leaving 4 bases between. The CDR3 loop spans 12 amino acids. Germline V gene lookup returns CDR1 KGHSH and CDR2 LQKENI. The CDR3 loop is CASSQPNTEAFF. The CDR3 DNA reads TGTGCCAGCTCACAGCCGAACACTGAAGCTTTCTTT.

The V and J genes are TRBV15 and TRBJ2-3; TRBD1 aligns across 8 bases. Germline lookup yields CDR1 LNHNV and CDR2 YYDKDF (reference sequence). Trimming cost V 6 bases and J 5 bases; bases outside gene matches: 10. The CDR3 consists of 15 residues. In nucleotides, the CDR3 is TGTGCCACCAGGAAAGGACAGGGAGTAGTAGATACGCAGTATTTT. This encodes CATRKGQGVVDTQYF. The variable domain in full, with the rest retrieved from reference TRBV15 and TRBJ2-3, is DAMVIQNPRYQVTQFGKPVTLSCSQTLNHNVMYWYQQKSSQAPKLLFHYYDKDFNNEADTPDNFQSRRPNTSFCFLDIRSPGLGDTAMYLCATRKGQGVVDTQYFGPGTRLTVL.

CDR3 sequence reads: CAGGGTADYGYTF. The CDR3 region has the DNA TGTGCCGGAGGCGGGACAGCCGACTATGGCTACACCTTC. The chain links TRBV10-3 to TRBJ1-2; TRBD1 matches 7 bases. The CDR3 has 13 amino acids. In germline, CDR1 is ENHRY, CDR2 SYGVKD. The J segment lost 3 bases and the V segment lost 11 bases, leaving 9 bases of the junction unmatched.

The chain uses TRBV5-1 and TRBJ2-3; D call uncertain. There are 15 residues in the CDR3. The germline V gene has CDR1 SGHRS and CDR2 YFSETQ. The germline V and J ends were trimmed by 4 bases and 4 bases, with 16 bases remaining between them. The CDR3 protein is CASSPTNTVPDTQYF. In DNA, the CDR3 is TGCGCCAGCAGCCCAACTAACACCGTGCCAGATACGCAGTATTTT. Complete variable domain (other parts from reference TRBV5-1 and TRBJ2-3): KAGVTQTPRYLIKTRGQQVTLSCSPISGHRSVSWYQQTPGQGLQFLFEYFSETQRNKGNFPGRFSGRQFSNSRSEMNVSTLELGDSALYLCASSPTNTVPDTQYFGPGTRLTVL.

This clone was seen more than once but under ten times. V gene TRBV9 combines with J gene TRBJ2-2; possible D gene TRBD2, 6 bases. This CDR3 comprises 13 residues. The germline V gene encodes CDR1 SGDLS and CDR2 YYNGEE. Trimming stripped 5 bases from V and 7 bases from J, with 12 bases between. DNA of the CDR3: TGTGCCAGCAGGCGGGATCTAGTCGGGGAGCTGTTTTTT. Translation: CASRRDLVGELFF.

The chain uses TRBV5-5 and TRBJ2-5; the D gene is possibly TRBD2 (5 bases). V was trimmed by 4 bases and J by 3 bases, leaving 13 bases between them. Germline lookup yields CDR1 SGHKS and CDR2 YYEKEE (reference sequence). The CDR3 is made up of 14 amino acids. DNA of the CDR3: TGTGCCAGCAGCCAGAAGTGGGGAGAAGAGACCCAGTACTTC. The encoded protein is CASSQKWGEETQYF.

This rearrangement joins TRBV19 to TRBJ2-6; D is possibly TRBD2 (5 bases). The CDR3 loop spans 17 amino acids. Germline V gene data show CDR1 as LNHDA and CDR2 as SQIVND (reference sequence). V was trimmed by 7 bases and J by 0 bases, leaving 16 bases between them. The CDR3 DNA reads TGTGCCAGTACCGAAGCTCGGGAACTCTCTGGGGCCAACGTCCTGACTTTC. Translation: CASTEARELSGANVLTF.

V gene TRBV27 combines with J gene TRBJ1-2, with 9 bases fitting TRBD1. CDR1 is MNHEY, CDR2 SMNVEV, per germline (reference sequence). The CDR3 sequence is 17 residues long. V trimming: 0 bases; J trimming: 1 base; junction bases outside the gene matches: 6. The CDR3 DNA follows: TGTGCCAGCAGTTTATCTACCCGGACAGGGGATAACTATGGCTACACCTTC. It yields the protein CASSLSTRTGDNYGYTF.

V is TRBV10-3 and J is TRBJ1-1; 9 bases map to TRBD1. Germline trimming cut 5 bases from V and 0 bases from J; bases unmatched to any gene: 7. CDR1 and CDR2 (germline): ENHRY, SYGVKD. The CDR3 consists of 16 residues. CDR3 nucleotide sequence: TGTGCCATCAGTAGAAACAGGGGGCGAGTGAACACTGAAGCTTTCTTT. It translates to CAISRNRGRVNTEAFF.

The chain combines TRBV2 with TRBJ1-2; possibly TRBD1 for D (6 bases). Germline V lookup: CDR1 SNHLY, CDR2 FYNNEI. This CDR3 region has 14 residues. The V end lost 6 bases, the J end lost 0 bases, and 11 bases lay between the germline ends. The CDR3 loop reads CASSVQGTNYGYTF. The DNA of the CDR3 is TGTGCCAGCAGCGTACAGGGAACTAACTATGGCTACACCTTC. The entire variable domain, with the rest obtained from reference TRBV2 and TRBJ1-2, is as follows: EPEVTQTPSHQVTQMGQEVILRCVPISNHLYFYWYRQILGQKVEFLVSFYNNEISEKSEIFDDQFSVERPDGSNFTLKIRSTKLEDSAMYFCASSVQGTNYGYTFGSGTRLTVV.

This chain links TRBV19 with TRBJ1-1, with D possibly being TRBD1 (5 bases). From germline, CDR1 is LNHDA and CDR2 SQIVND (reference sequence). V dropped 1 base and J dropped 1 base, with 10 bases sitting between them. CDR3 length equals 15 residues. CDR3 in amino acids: CASSIAPGGNTEAFF. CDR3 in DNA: TGTGCCAGTAGTATAGCCCCCGGGGGGAACACTGAAGCTTTCTTT.

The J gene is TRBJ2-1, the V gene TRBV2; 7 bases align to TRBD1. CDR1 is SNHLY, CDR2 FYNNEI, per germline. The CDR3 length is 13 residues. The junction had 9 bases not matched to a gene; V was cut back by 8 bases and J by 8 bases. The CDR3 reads CASSSGQADEQFF. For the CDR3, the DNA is TGTGCCAGCTCATCAGGACAGGCCGATGAGCAGTTCTTC.

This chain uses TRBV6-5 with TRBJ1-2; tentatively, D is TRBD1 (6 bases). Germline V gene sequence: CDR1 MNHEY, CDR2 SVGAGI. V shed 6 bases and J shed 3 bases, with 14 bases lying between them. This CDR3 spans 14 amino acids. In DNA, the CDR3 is TGTGCCAGCAGGGAGACGGACAGTTACTATGGCTACACCTTC. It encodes CASRETDSYYGYTF.

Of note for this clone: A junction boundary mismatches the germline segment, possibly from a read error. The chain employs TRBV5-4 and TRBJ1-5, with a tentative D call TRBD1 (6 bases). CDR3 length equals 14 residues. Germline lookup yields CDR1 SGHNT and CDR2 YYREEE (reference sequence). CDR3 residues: CACSLGGLGQPQHF. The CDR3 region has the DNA TGTGCCTGCAGCTTGGGGGGGCTCGGTCAGCCCCAGCATTTT. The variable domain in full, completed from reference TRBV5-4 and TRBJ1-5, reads ETGVTQSPTHLIKTRGQQVTLRCSSQSGHNTVSWYQQALGQGPQFIFQYYREEENGRGNFPPRFSGLQFPNYSSELNVNALELDDSALYLCACSLGGLGQPQHFGDGTRLSIL.

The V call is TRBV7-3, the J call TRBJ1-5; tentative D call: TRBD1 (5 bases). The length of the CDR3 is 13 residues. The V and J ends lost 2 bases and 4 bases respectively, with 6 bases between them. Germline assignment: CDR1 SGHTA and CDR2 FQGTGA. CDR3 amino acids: CASSLRGNQPQHF. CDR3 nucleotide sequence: TGTGCCAGCAGCTTACGGGGGAATCAGCCCCAGCATTTT.

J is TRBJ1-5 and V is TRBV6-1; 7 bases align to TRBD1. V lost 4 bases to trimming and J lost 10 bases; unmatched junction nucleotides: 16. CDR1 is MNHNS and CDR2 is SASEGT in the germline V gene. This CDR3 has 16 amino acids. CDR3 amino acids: CASSGTGTVGPSPQHF. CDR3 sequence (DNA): TGTGCCAGCAGTGGCACCGGGACAGTAGGTCCTTCTCCCCAGCATTTT.

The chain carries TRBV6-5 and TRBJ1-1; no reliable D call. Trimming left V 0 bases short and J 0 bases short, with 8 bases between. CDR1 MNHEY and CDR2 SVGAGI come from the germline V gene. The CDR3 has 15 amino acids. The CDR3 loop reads CASSYSGRVNTEAFF. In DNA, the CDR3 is TGTGCCAGCAGTTACTCCGGGAGGGTGAACACTGAAGCTTTCTTT.